These 5 T cell receptor beta chains were sequenced from one sample in a study of cytomegalovirus exposure and HLA in healthy donors. The PCR contained 60 Vbeta and 13 Jbeta primers. Produced via immunoSEQ multiplex PCR; TCRdb's table is partial and in-frame only. The sample carries over 60,000 clones, 65% to 85% recorded once. The sample consisted of PBMCs. Every receptor here comes from a man aged 70-80 years in good health and CMV-seronegative.

The rearrangement uses TRBV7-8 and TRBJ2-2; tentative D call: TRBD1 (5 bases). Germline CDR1 SGHVS, CDR2 FQNEAQ. V lost 4 bases and J 1 base, leaving 13 bases between the germline ends. The CDR3 sequence is 16 residues long. The CDR3 spells CASSSPFDRNTGELFF. In nucleotides, the CDR3 is TGTGCCAGCAGCTCGCCCTTCGACAGGAACACCGGGGAGCTGTTTTTT.

The chain is built from TRBV19 and TRBJ2-7, with D possibly being TRBD1 (5 bases). This CDR3 has 13 amino acids. Trimming shortened V by 5 bases and J by 6 bases, and 14 bases separated the two germline ends. CDR1 LNHDA and CDR2 SQIVND come from the germline V gene (reference sequence). CDR3 DNA: TGTGCCAGTAGTGTTCCAGGGCAGCGCGAGCAGTACTTC. This encodes CASSVPGQREQYF.

The rearrangement joins TRBV7-2 to TRBJ2-2; the match to TRBD2 covers 12 bases. The CDR3 is made up of 17 amino acids. V shed 4 bases, J shed 1 base, and the junction held 4 bases outside the gene matches. Germline V gene lookup returns CDR1 SGHTA and CDR2 FQGNSA. The CDR3 DNA is TGTGCCAGCAGCTCCTTGACTAGCGGGGGGAACACCGGGGAGCTGTTTTTT. It translates to CASSSLTSGGNTGELFF.

This clone was picked up one time. The CDR3 sequence: CASTTPEQKLFF. The CDR3 DNA follows: TGTGCCAGCACCACCCCGGAGCAAAAACTGTTTTTT. This rearrangement joins TRBV6-6 to TRBJ1-4; D is ambiguous. The CDR3 sequence is 12 residues long. Trimming removed 7 bases from V and 9 bases from J, with 12 bases in between. Germline V gene sequence: CDR1 MNHNY, CDR2 SVGAGI (reference sequence).

The V call is TRBV19, the J call TRBJ2-3; 9 nucleotides align to TRBD2. There are 12 residues in the CDR3. Germline CDR1 reads LNHDA; CDR2 reads SQIVND (reference sequence). V lost 4 bases and J lost 8; bases outside the gene matches: 1. The CDR3 loop reads CASSTSGTTQYF. As DNA, the CDR3 is TGTGCCAGTAGTACTAGCGGGACTACGCAGTATTTT.